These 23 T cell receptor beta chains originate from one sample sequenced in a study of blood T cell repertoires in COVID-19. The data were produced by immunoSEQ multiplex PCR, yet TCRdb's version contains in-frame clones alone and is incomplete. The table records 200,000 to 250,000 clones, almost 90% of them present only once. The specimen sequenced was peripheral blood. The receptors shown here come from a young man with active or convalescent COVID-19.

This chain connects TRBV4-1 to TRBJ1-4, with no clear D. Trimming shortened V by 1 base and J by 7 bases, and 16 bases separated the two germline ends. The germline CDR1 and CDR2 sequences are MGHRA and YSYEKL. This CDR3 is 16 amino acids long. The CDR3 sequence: CASSQGHGSGSEKLFF. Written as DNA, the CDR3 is TGCGCCAGCAGCCAAGGCCATGGGTCAGGTAGTGAAAAACTGTTTTTT.

The CDR3 DNA follows: TGTGCCACCGGACAGATCAATCAGCCCCAGCATTTT. Amino acid sequence: CATGQINQPQHF. The chain recombines TRBV10-3 with TRBJ1-5; tentative D call: TRBD1 (6 bases). Germline V gene sequence: CDR1 ENHRY, CDR2 SYGVKD. The CDR3 extends over 12 amino acids. Trimming stripped 10 bases from V and 3 bases from J, with 10 bases between.

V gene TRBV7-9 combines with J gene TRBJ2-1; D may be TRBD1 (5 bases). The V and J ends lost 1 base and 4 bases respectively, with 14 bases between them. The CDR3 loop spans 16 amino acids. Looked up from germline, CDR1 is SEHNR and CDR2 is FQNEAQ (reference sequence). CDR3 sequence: CASSLGGAHIYNEQFF. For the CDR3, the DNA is TGTGCCAGCAGCTTAGGGGGCGCCCATATTTACAATGAGCAGTTCTTC.

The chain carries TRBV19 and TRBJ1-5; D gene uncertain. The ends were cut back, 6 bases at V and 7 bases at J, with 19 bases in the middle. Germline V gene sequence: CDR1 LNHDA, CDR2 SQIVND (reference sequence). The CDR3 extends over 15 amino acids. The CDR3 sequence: CASRPLGRQDQPQHF. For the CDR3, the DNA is TGTGCCAGTAGGCCCCTGGGGAGGCAAGACCAGCCCCAGCATTTT.

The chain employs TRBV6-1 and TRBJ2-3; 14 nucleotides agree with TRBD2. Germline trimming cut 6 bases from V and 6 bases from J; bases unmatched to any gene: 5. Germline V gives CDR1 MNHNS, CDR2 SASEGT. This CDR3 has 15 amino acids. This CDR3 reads CASRRTSGRQDTQYF. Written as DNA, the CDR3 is TGTGCCAGCAGAAGGACTAGCGGGAGGCAGGATACGCAGTATTTT.

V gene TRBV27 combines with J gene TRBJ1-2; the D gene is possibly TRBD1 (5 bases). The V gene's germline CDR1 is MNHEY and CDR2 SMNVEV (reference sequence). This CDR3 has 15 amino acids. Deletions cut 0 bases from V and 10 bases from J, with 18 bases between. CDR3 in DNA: TGTGCCAGCAGTTTATCCCCGGGCAGGGTCGCTGTCTACACCTTC. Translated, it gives CASSLSPGRVAVYTF.

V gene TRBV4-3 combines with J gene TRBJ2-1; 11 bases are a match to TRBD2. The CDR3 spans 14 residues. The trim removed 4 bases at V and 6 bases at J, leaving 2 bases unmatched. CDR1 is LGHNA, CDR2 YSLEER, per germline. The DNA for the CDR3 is TGCGCCAGCAGCCGGACTAGCGGGCTCAATGAGCAGTTCTTC. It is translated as CASSRTSGLNEQFF.

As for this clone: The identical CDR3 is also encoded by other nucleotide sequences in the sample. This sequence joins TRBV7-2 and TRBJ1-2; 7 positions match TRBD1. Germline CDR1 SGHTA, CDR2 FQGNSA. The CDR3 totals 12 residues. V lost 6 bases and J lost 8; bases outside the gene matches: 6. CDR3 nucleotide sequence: TGTGCCAGCAGTCCTACAGGGGACGGCTACACCTTC. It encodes CASSPTGDGYTF.

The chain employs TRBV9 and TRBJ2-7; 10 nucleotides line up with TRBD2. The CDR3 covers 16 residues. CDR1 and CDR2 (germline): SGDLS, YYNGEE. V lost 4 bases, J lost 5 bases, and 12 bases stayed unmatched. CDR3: CASSSRAGGVPDEQYF. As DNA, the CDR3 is TGTGCCAGCAGCTCCAGAGCGGGAGGGGTTCCGGACGAGCAGTACTTC. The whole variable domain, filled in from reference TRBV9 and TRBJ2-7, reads DSGVTQTPKHLITATGQRVTLRCSPRSGDLSVYWYQQSLDQGLQFLIQYYNGEERAKGNILERFSAQQFPDLHSELNLSSLELGDSALYFCASSSRAGGVPDEQYFGPGTRLTVT.

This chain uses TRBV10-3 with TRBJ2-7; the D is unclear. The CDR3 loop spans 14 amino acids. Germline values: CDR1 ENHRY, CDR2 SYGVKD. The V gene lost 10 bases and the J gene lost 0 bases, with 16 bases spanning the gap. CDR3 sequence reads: CATVESGPSYEQYF. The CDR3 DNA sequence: TGTGCCACGGTTGAATCGGGTCCCTCCTACGAGCAGTACTTC.

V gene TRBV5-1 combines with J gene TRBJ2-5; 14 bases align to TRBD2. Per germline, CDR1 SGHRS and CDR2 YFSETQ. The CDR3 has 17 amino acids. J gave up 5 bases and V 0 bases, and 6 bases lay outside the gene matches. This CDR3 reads CASSLGGTSGRTETQYF. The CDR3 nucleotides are TGCGCCAGCAGCTTGGGAGGGACTAGCGGGAGAACCGAGACCCAGTACTTC.

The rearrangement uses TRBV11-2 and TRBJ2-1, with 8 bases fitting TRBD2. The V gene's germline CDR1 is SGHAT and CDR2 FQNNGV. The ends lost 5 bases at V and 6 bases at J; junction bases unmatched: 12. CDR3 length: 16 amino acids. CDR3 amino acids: CASSRNGGLVVNEQFF. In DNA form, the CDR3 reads TGTGCCAGCAGCCGAAACGGGGGACTAGTTGTCAATGAGCAGTTCTTC.

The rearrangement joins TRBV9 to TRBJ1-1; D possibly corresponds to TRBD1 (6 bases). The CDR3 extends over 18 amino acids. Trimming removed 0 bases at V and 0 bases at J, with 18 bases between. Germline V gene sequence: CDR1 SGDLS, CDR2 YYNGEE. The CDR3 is CASSVGMLDRYLNTEAFF. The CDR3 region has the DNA TGTGCCAGCAGCGTAGGGATGCTGGACAGATACTTGAACACTGAAGCTTTCTTT.

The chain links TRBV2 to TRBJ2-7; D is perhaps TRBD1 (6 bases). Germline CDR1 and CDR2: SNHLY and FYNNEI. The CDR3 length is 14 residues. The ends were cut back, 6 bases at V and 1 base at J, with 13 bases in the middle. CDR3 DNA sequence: TGTGCCAGCAGATCGACAGGATTGTCCTACGAGCAGTACTTC. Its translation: CASRSTGLSYEQYF.

The CDR3 sequence: CASSALTDTQYF. For the CDR3, the DNA is TGTGCCAGCAGCGCGTTAACAGATACGCAGTATTTT. The chain joins TRBV9 to TRBJ2-3; D gene unclear. The V end lost 3 bases, the J end lost 3 bases, and 5 bases lay between the germline ends. CDR1 is SGDLS, CDR2 YYNGEE, per germline. CDR3 size: 12 residues.

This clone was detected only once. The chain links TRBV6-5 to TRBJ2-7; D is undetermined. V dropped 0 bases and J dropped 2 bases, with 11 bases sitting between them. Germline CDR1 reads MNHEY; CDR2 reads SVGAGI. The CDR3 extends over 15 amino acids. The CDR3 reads CASSYSMQMTYEQYF. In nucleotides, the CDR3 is TGTGCCAGCAGTTACTCGATGCAGATGACCTACGAGCAGTACTTC.

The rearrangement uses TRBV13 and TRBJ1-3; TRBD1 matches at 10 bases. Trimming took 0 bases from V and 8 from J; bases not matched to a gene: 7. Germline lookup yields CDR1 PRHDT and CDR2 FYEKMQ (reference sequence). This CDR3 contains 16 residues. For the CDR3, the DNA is TGTGCCAGCAGCTTAGGGACAGGGGGCTCGGTAGACACCATATATTTT. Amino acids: CASSLGTGGSVDTIYF.

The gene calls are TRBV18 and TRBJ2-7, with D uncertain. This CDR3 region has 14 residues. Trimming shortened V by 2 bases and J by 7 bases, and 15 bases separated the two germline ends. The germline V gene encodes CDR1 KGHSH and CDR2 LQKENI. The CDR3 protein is CASSPGPQNREQYF. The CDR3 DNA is TGTGCCAGCTCACCAGGGCCCCAAAATCGGGAGCAGTACTTC.

The CDR3 protein is CASSNRGTNYGYTF. CDR3 coding DNA: TGTGCCAGCAGTAACAGGGGGACTAACTATGGCTACACCTTC. V gene TRBV28 combines with J gene TRBJ1-2; 8 nucleotides match TRBD1. The J segment lost 0 bases and the V segment lost 5 bases, leaving 2 bases of the junction unmatched. This CDR3 contains 14 residues. The germline V gene has CDR1 MDHEN and CDR2 SYDVKM.

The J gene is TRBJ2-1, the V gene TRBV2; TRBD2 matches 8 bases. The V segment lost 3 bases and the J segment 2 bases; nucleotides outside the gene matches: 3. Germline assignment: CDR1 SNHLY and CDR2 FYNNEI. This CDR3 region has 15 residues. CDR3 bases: TGTGCCAGCAGTGAGGGAGCGGGAGCCTACAATGAGCAGTTCTTC. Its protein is CASSEGAGAYNEQFF.

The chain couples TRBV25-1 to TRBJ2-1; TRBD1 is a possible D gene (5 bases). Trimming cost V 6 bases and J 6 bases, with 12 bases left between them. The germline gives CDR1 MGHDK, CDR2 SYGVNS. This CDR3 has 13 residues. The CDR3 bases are TGTGCCAGCAGGGACAAAGGCACCAATGAGCAGTTCTTC. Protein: CASRDKGTNEQFF.

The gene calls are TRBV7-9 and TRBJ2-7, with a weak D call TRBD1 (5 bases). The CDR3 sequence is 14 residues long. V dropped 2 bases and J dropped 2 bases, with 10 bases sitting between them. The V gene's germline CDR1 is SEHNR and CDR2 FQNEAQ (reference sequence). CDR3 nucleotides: TGTGCCAGCAGCTTACCAGGGTCAACCTACGAGCAGTACTTC. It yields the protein CASSLPGSTYEQYF.

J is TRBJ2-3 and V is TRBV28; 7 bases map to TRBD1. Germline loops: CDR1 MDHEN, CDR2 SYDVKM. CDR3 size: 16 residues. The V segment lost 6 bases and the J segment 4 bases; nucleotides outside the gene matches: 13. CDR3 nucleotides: TGTGCCAGCAGGTCCGGACAGGTCTTTAACGCAGATACGCAGTATTTT. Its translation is CASRSGQVFNADTQYF. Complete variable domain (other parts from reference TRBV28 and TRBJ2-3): DVKVTQSSRYLVKRTGEKVFLECVQDMDHENMFWYRQDPGLGLRLIYFSYDVKMKEKGDIPEGYSVSREKKERFSLILESASTNQTSMYLCASRSGQVFNADTQYFGPGTRLTVL.